One sample yielded the 29 T cell receptor beta chains listed below, sequenced in a study of T cell responses to AZD1222 COVID-19 vaccine. The table came from immunoSEQ multiplex PCR; TCRdb's copy has only in-frame clones and leaves some out. The table includes 70,000 to 100,000 clones, approximately 83% detected once. The starting material was peripheral blood, obtained 28 days after the second AZD1222 dose. The receptors come from an adult who received the AZD1222 COVID-19 vaccine.

The chain links TRBV5-1 to TRBJ1-2; D is possibly TRBD1 (5 bases). The length of the CDR3 is 13 residues. The V gene's germline CDR1 is SGHRS and CDR2 YFSETQ. The V gene lost 5 bases and the J gene lost 4 bases, with 12 bases spanning the gap. The CDR3 region has the DNA TGCGCCAGCAGGACAGTTAGTACCTATGGCTACACCTTC. Translating it yields CASRTVSTYGYTF. Based on the CDR3 plus reference TRBV5-1 and TRBJ1-2, the full variable domain is KAGVTQTPRYLIKTRGQQVTLSCSPISGHRSVSWYQQTPGQGLQFLFEYFSETQRNKGNFPGRFSGRQFSNSRSEMNVSTLELGDSALYLCASRTVSTYGYTFGSGTRLTVV.

This clone was seen at least ten times. The chain couples TRBV29-1 to TRBJ1-2; 7 bases fit TRBD1. J was trimmed by 10 bases and V by 6 bases; bases with no gene match: 8. Germline values: CDR1 SQVTM, CDR2 ANQGSEA. This CDR3 contains 11 residues. The CDR3 protein is CSVRSTGDYTF. CDR3 in DNA: TGCAGCGTGCGGTCAACAGGGGACTACACCTTC.

The rearrangement links TRBV9 to TRBJ2-7; 15 nucleotides agree with TRBD2. This CDR3 spans 17 amino acids. V was pared by 7 bases and J by 3 bases, with 11 bases of the junction left unmatched. The germline gives CDR1 SGDLS, CDR2 YYNGEE. The CDR3 coding sequence is TGTGCCAGCCTCGTCCCGGGACTAGCGGGGGGACTCTACGAGCAGTACTTC. This sequence encodes CASLVPGLAGGLYEQYF.

This sequence joins TRBV20-1 and TRBJ2-7; D is possibly TRBD2 (5 bases). Deletions cut 8 bases from V and 6 bases from J, with 14 bases between. The germline V gene has CDR1 DFQATT and CDR2 SNEGSKA (reference sequence). This CDR3 is built from 11 residues. The CDR3 region is CSTPSRGEQYF. In DNA, the CDR3 is TGCAGTACCCCTAGTCGGGGCGAGCAGTACTTC.

The J gene is TRBJ1-2, the V gene TRBV29-1; 7 bases are shared with TRBD1. Germline-derived CDR1 and CDR2 are SQVTM and ANQGSEA. CDR3 length: 12 residues. Trimming took 4 bases from V and 4 from J; bases not matched to a gene: 3. The CDR3 sequence is CSVGQGSYGYTF. CDR3 DNA: TGCAGCGTTGGACAGGGTAGCTATGGCTACACCTTC. Full variable domain (remainder filled in from reference TRBV29-1 and TRBJ1-2): SAVISQKPSRDICQRGTSLTIQCQVDSQVTMMFWYRQQPGQSLTLIATANQGSEATYESGFVIDKFPISRPNLTFSTLTVSNMSPEDSSIYLCSVGQGSYGYTFGSGTRLTVV.

The chain uses TRBV5-1 and TRBJ1-1, with no clear D. Trimming pared 0 bases from V and 0 bases from J, leaving 6 bases between. The germline V gene encodes CDR1 SGHRS and CDR2 YFSETQ. The length of the CDR3 is 14 residues. CDR3 residues: CASSLVRVNTEAFF. CDR3 sequence (DNA): TGCGCCAGCAGCTTGGTCCGGGTGAACACTGAAGCTTTCTTT.

The chain has TRBV6-6 and TRBJ1-4; D remains unclear. Trimming removed 5 bases at V and 0 bases at J, with 13 bases between. This CDR3 spans 16 amino acids. Germline V gives CDR1 MNHNY, CDR2 SVGAGI (reference sequence). The CDR3 DNA reads TGTGCCAGCAGTATCGCGGCGTCTGCAACTAATGAAAAACTGTTTTTT. Translated: CASSIAASATNEKLFF.

The rearrangement uses TRBV15 and TRBJ1-3, with 7 positions matching TRBD1. This CDR3 is built from 17 residues. V was pared by 1 base and J by 5 bases, with 11 bases of the junction left unmatched. Per the germline V gene, CDR1 is LNHNV and CDR2 is YYDKDF (reference sequence). The DNA for the CDR3 is TGTGCCACCAGCAGAGCTGCAGGGGGGGTAAAGAGAAACACCATATATTTT. It encodes CATSRAAGGVKRNTIYF.

The gene calls are TRBV30 and TRBJ2-3, with D hard to call. V was pared by 4 bases and J by 4 bases, with 15 bases between. CDR1 and CDR2 from the germline V gene are GTSNPN and SVGIG (reference sequence). The CDR3 covers 14 residues. The CDR3 DNA follows: TGTGCCTGGACATCCATGCAGGCCCCAGATACGCAGTATTTT. Protein product: CAWTSMQAPDTQYF.

The chain links TRBV7-3 to TRBJ2-1, with D possibly being TRBD1 or TRBD2 (7 bases each). Trimming shortened V by 5 bases and J by 9 bases, and 14 bases separated the two germline ends. Germline loops: CDR1 SGHTA, CDR2 FQGTGA. CDR3 length: 13 amino acids. In DNA form, the CDR3 reads TGTGCCAGCAGCCCCCAGGGGGGGTTTGAGCAGTTCTTC. Translation gives CASSPQGGFEQFF.

This chain uses TRBV2 with TRBJ1-1, with 8 bases identical to TRBD1. The CDR3 sequence is 14 residues long. Germline values: CDR1 SNHLY, CDR2 FYNNEI. V was pared by 4 bases and J by 5 bases, with 6 bases of the junction left unmatched. The CDR3 DNA sequence: TGTGCCAGCAGTGCCCGGACAGGGAATACTGAAGCTTTCTTT. Translating gives CASSARTGNTEAFF. Together with reference TRBV2 and TRBJ1-1, the CDR3 gives the full variable domain: EPEVTQTPSHQVTQMGQEVILRCVPISNHLYFYWYRQILGQKVEFLVSFYNNEISEKSEIFDDQFSVERPDGSNFTLKIRSTKLEDSAMYFCASSARTGNTEAFFGQGTRLTVV.

The gene calls are TRBV25-1 and TRBJ2-1; 7 bases agree with TRBD1. Per the germline V gene, CDR1 is MGHDK and CDR2 is SYGVNS. The CDR3 consists of 16 residues. With 2 bases clipped from V and 8 bases from J, the junction kept 12 bases outside the gene matches. The CDR3 region has the DNA TGTGCCAGCAGTGAACCCGAGGGACAGAATAGGGATGAGCAGTTCTTC. As protein: CASSEPEGQNRDEQFF.

This chain connects TRBV9 to TRBJ1-1; perhaps TRBD1 as D (5 bases). Between the trimmed V and J ends, which lost 0 bases and 1 base, there was a span of 10 bases. CDR1 is SGDLS, CDR2 YYNGEE, per germline. This CDR3 contains 15 residues. DNA for the CDR3: TGTGCCAGCAGCGTAGGAGGGACGTGGAACACTGAAGCTTTCTTT. It translates to CASSVGGTWNTEAFF. The full variable domain, its missing parts supplied by reference TRBV9 and TRBJ1-1, is DSGVTQTPKHLITATGQRVTLRCSPRSGDLSVYWYQQSLDQGLQFLIQYYNGEERAKGNILERFSAQQFPDLHSELNLSSLELGDSALYFCASSVGGTWNTEAFFGQGTRLTVV.

V is TRBV11-3 and J is TRBJ2-3, with D possibly matching TRBD2 (5 bases). V was pared by 2 bases and J by 0 bases, with 18 bases between. This CDR3 is built from 18 residues. In germline, CDR1 is SGHNT, CDR2 YENEEA. The CDR3 DNA follows: TGTGCCAGCAGCTTAACGAAGCTGGGAGAAACTAGCACAGATACGCAGTATTTT. It translates to CASSLTKLGETSTDTQYF.

The rearrangement joins TRBV14 to TRBJ1-1; 7 bases agree with TRBD1. Trimming removed 0 bases from V and 5 bases from J; junction bases left unmatched: 3. The CDR3 loop spans 14 amino acids. Per the germline V gene, CDR1 is SGHDN and CDR2 is FVKESK. This CDR3 reads CASSQDNRGTEAFF. CDR3 DNA: TGTGCCAGCAGCCAAGATAACAGGGGAACTGAAGCTTTCTTT. Full variable domain (missing parts from reference TRBV14 and TRBJ1-1): EAGVTQFPSHSVIEKGQTVTLRCDPISGHDNLYWYRRVMGKEIKFLLHFVKESKQDESGMPNNRFLAERTGGTYSTLKVQPAELEDSGVYFCASSQDNRGTEAFFGQGTRLTVV.

The chain recombines TRBV11-2 with TRBJ1-1; D is ambiguous. The V and J ends lost 6 bases and 0 bases respectively, with 11 bases between them. Germline-derived CDR1 and CDR2 are SGHAT and FQNNGV. The CDR3 is 14 amino acids. The CDR3 region has the DNA TGTGCCAGCAGAGTAGGGAGAATGAACACTGAAGCTTTCTTT. Protein sequence: CASRVGRMNTEAFF.

The chain carries TRBV24-1 and TRBJ2-7; D not resolved. The CDR3 totals 13 residues. The germline V and J ends were trimmed by 4 bases and 0 bases, with 6 bases remaining between them. Germline CDR1 is KGHDR and CDR2 is SFDVKD. The CDR3 spells CATSDPDSYEQYF. The CDR3 nucleotides read TGTGCCACCAGTGACCCCGACTCCTACGAGCAGTACTTC.

The V call is TRBV16, the J call TRBJ2-1; the D call may be TRBD1 or TRBD2 (5 bases each). Trimming pared 0 bases from V and 8 bases from J, leaving 11 bases between. The CDR3 covers 14 residues. The V gene's germline CDR1 is KGHSY and CDR2 FQNENV. The CDR3 coding sequence is TGTGCCAGCAGCCAATCGTTGGGGGTTGATGAGCAGTTCTTC. This sequence encodes CASSQSLGVDEQFF.

This CDR3 reads CACDQGVGSNEKLFF. The CDR3 nucleotides are TGTGCCTGTGATCAAGGCGTCGGATCTAATGAAAAACTGTTTTTT. J is TRBJ1-4 and V is TRBV30; D not resolved. The CDR3 has 15 residues. Germline loops: CDR1 GTSNPN, CDR2 SVGIG (reference sequence). The V gene lost 6 bases and the J gene lost 3 bases, with 17 bases spanning the gap.

This chain links TRBV19 with TRBJ2-7, with D possibly TRBD1 on 6 matching bases. CDR1 is LNHDA and CDR2 is SQIVND in the germline V gene (reference sequence). The CDR3 consists of 17 residues. The germline V and J ends were trimmed by 5 bases and 3 bases, with 23 bases remaining between them. The CDR3 spells CASSLGLTGFGGYEQYF. The DNA for the CDR3 is TGTGCCAGTAGTTTGGGTTTGACAGGATTCGGCGGCTACGAGCAGTACTTC.

In its sample, this clone was seen a few times. The chain uses TRBV7-8 and TRBJ1-1, with TRBD1 as a possible D gene (5 bases). The CDR3 extends over 15 amino acids. V gave up 2 bases and J gave up 3 bases, with 13 bases separating them. Per germline, CDR1 SGHVS and CDR2 FQNEAQ. Here the CDR3 DNA reads TGTGCCAGCAGCTTACATCCAGGGTCGGACACTGAAGCTTTCTTT. The encoded protein is CASSLHPGSDTEAFF.

This clone occurred once. V and J are TRBV28 and TRBJ2-1; 16 nucleotides agree with TRBD2. The V gene end was trimmed by 3 bases and the J gene end by 0 bases; junction bases not matched to a gene: 2. The CDR3 length is 18 residues. Germline V gives CDR1 MDHEN, CDR2 SYDVKM. The CDR3 nucleotides read TGTGCCAGCAGTTTGGGACTAGCGGGAGGGAGCTCCTACAATGAGCAGTTCTTC. It codes for CASSLGLAGGSSYNEQFF.

This sequence joins TRBV4-2 and TRBJ2-1; maybe TRBD2 (5 bases). The length of the CDR3 is 14 residues. Germline loops: CDR1 LGHNA, CDR2 YNFKEQ. Trimming shortened V by 0 bases and J by 8 bases, and 11 bases separated the two germline ends. Here the CDR3 reads CASSQEVLADEQFF. CDR3 nucleotides: TGTGCCAGCAGCCAAGAAGTCCTAGCCGATGAGCAGTTCTTC.

The chain carries TRBV9 and TRBJ2-5, with a tentative D call TRBD2 (7 bases). Germline lookup yields CDR1 SGDLS and CDR2 YYNGEE. Trimming removed 0 bases at V and 1 base at J, with 10 bases between. The CDR3 totals 15 residues. The CDR3 DNA follows: TGTGCCAGCAGCGTAGCGGGGGGCCTCCAAGAGACCCAGTACTTC. Translation gives CASSVAGGLQETQYF.

The chain links TRBV12-3 or TRBV12-4 to TRBJ1-2, with a weak D call TRBD1 (6 bases). CDR3 length: 12 residues. The germline V and J ends were trimmed by 2 bases and 7 bases, with 8 bases remaining between them. The CDR3 bases are TGTGCCAGCAGTTTACGGGGGCTTGGCTACACCTTC. This encodes CASSLRGLGYTF.

V and J are TRBV28 and TRBJ1-5; D not certain. CDR3 size: 14 residues. The V gene lost 2 bases and the J gene lost 4 bases, with 9 bases spanning the gap. Germline CDR1 and CDR2: MDHEN and SYDVKM. CDR3 DNA: TGTGCCAGCAGTTTACCTAATGGGAATCAGCCCCAGCATTTT. It codes for CASSLPNGNQPQHF.

The CDR3 protein is CASSAQGTDTQYF. The CDR3 nucleotides read TGTGCCAGCAGTGCTCAGGGCACAGATACGCAGTATTTT. This chain uses TRBV2 with TRBJ2-3; D gene unclear. The V gene lost 4 bases and the J gene lost 1 base, with 6 bases spanning the gap. CDR1 SNHLY and CDR2 FYNNEI come from the germline V gene. This CDR3 spans 13 amino acids.

The CDR3 protein is CASSLGGGVRSYEQYF. The DNA for the CDR3 is TGTGCCAGCAGCTTGGGGGGCGGGGTGAGGTCCTACGAGCAGTACTTC. V usage is TRBV5-4 and J usage is TRBJ2-7; a weak D match, TRBD2 (6 bases). Trimming took 0 bases from V and 1 from J, leaving 14 bases between them. The germline CDR1 and CDR2 sequences are SGHNT and YYREEE (reference sequence). The CDR3 runs 16 residues.

J is TRBJ1-4 and V is TRBV28; the D gene is possibly TRBD1 (6 bases). V was cut by 6 bases and J by 4 bases, with 18 bases left in between. Germline values: CDR1 MDHEN, CDR2 SYDVKM. The CDR3 consists of 16 residues. The CDR3 DNA is TGTGCCAGCAGACCGACAGGCGCCAAGGATAATGAAAAACTGTTTTTT. Amino acid sequence: CASRPTGAKDNEKLFF.